One and the same sample provided the 30 T cell receptor beta chains below, sequenced in a study of identical twins. TCRdb independently ran MiXCR on the 5' RACE reads; one entry per CDR3 protein. The sample lists approximately 300,000 distinct CDR3 sequences; less than 9.5% were seen once. A further study also used this sample, focusing on yellow fever vaccine responses in identical twins.

The sample taken for sequencing was CD8+ T cells sorted from blood. These receptors all come from a woman aged 18-29 years in good health.

This clonotype was counted a few times. J is TRBJ1-4 and V is TRBV12-3 or TRBV12-4; D ambiguous. The length of the CDR3 is 14 residues. The V and J ends lost 6 bases and 7 bases respectively, with 15 bases between them. Here the CDR3 DNA reads TGTGCCAGCAGCCCCTTGGCCGGGCGTGAAAAACTGTTTTTT. Translated: CASSPLAGREKLFF.

The table lists this clonotype with a few counts. The V gene is TRBV7-8, the J gene TRBJ2-7, with 10 bases lining up with TRBD1. The CDR3 has 19 amino acids. The junction had 14 bases not matched to a gene; V was cut back by 3 bases and J by 0 bases. Germline lookup yields CDR1 SGHVS and CDR2 FQNEAQ. DNA for the CDR3: TGTGCCAGCAGCTTGTTTGACGGCCAACGGACAGGGGGCTCCTACGAGCAGTACTTC. Encoded protein: CASSLFDGQRTGGSYEQYF.

V gene TRBV19 combines with J gene TRBJ2-1; D uncertain. V was pared by 1 base and J by 0 bases, with 7 bases between. The germline CDR1 and CDR2 sequences are LNHDA and SQIVND (reference sequence). The CDR3 runs to 15 residues. In DNA form, the CDR3 reads TGTGCCAGTAGTATAGGTGAGAGCTCCTACAATGAGCAGTTCTTC. Protein: CASSIGESSYNEQFF.

This clonotype showed up just a few times. V gene TRBV7-3 combines with J gene TRBJ2-6; D is unresolved. The CDR3 runs 16 residues. Germline V lookup: CDR1 SGHTA, CDR2 FQGTGA. Trimming shortened V by 8 bases and J by 4 bases, and 18 bases separated the two germline ends. In DNA form, the CDR3 reads TGTGCCAGCGCCGGGCCGGAGACCGGCGGGGCCAACGTCCTGACTTTC. This codes for CASAGPETGGANVLTF.

This chain joins TRBV4-1 and TRBJ2-2; D gene uncertain. V shed 0 bases and J shed 0 bases, with 5 bases lying between them. The CDR3 sequence is 15 residues long. CDR1 is MGHRA, CDR2 YSYEKL, per germline. The CDR3 reads CASSQEAPNTGELFF. The CDR3 DNA reads TGCGCCAGCAGCCAAGAGGCACCGAACACCGGGGAGCTGTTTTTT.

This clonotype was counted many times. V usage is TRBV5-6 and J usage is TRBJ2-1; tentative D call: TRBD2 (5 bases). The CDR3 has 16 residues. Trimming shortened V by 2 bases and J by 3 bases, and 15 bases separated the two germline ends. Germline lookup yields CDR1 SGHDT and CDR2 YYEEEE. CDR3 residues: CASSFPAAELYNEQFF. For the CDR3, the DNA is TGTGCCAGCAGCTTTCCGGCAGCGGAGCTCTACAATGAGCAGTTCTTC.

CDR3 in amino acids: CSVRQISNYGYTF. The CDR3 DNA follows: TGCAGCGTTAGACAGATATCTAACTATGGCTACACCTTC. V usage is TRBV29-1 and J usage is TRBJ1-2, with TRBD1 as a possible D gene (5 bases). The CDR3 contains 13 residues. Germline V gene lookup returns CDR1 SQVTM and CDR2 ANQGSEA. Trimming pared 5 bases from V and 0 bases from J, leaving 10 bases between.

The table lists this clonotype with many counts. The chain joins TRBV29-1 to TRBJ1-4, with unresolved D. V lost 7 bases and J 10 bases, leaving 16 bases between the germline ends. The V gene's germline CDR1 is SQVTM and CDR2 ANQGSEA. This CDR3 spans 12 amino acids. The CDR3 here is CSATELWGKLFF. CDR3 coding DNA: TGCAGCGCCACGGAATTGTGGGGAAAACTGTTTTTT.

This clonotype was picked up one time. This chain connects TRBV6-2 or TRBV6-3 to TRBJ1-1, with D perhaps TRBD1 (6 bases). V lost 5 bases to trimming and J lost 6 bases, with 16 bases between them. Germline loops: CDR1 MNHEY, CDR2 SVGEGT. The CDR3 contains 14 residues. CDR3 sequence: CASSPGDVMAEAFF. CDR3 DNA: TGTGCCAGCAGTCCAGGGGACGTCATGGCTGAAGCTTTCTTT.

This clonotype came up a few times. V usage is TRBV9 and J usage is TRBJ1-1; TRBD1 aligns across 10 bases. This CDR3 is 14 amino acids long. V was pared by 6 bases and J by 6 bases, with 8 bases of the junction left unmatched. CDR1 and CDR2 from the germline V gene are SGDLS and YYNGEE. CDR3 nucleotide sequence: TGTGCCAGCAAACGGACAGGGGGGCTCTCTGAAGCTTTCTTT. Translation gives CASKRTGGLSEAFF.

This clonotype appeared many times. The chain carries TRBV4-2 and TRBJ2-3; 9 bases align to TRBD2. After removal of 0 bases from V and 5 bases from J, the junction contained 6 bases not matched to a gene. The CDR3 covers 16 residues. The germline V gene encodes CDR1 LGHNA and CDR2 YNFKEQ. The CDR3 sequence is CASSQEGGGVIDTQYF. The CDR3 bases are TGTGCCAGCAGCCAAGAGGGCGGGGGGGTCATAGATACGCAGTATTTT.

This clonotype was counted many times. Here the CDR3 reads CATSAAQPNYEQYF. Written as DNA, the CDR3 is TGTGCCACCAGTGCGGCACAGCCTAACTACGAGCAGTACTTC. This sequence joins TRBV24-1 and TRBJ2-7; D is unclear. Germline V gene lookup returns CDR1 KGHDR and CDR2 SFDVKD. The CDR3 is 14 residues long. Trimming removed 5 bases at V and 3 bases at J, with 13 bases between.

In this sample, this clonotype turned up a few times. The chain is built from TRBV5-6 and TRBJ2-7; D call uncertain. Between the trimmed V and J ends, which lost 4 bases and 2 bases, there was a span of 13 bases. This CDR3 is 14 amino acids long. Germline assignment: CDR1 SGHDT and CDR2 YYEEEE. The CDR3 spells CASSHRSRPYEQYF. The CDR3 DNA follows: TGTGCCAGCAGCCACCGGAGCAGGCCCTACGAGCAGTACTTC.

This clonotype was counted only a few times. This chain joins TRBV2 and TRBJ1-5, with 8 nucleotides matching TRBD1. V lost 5 bases and J lost 3; bases outside the gene matches: 15. CDR1 and CDR2 from the germline V gene are SNHLY and FYNNEI. This CDR3 comprises 18 residues. The DNA for the CDR3 is TGTGCCAGCAGTACCCAAGAGGACAGGGAGGGGCCCAATCAGCCCCAGCATTTT. Protein sequence: CASSTQEDREGPNQPQHF.

This clonotype was found many times. The V call is TRBV12-3 or TRBV12-4, the J call TRBJ2-5, with 8 bases matching TRBD1. V dropped 3 bases and J dropped 3; count of bases not matched to a gene: 9. The CDR3 is 16 residues long. The chain's CDR3 is CASSFDPSTGEETQYF. The CDR3 bases are TGTGCCAGCAGTTTCGACCCGTCGACAGGGGAAGAGACCCAGTACTTC.

Many counts were recorded for this clonotype. This rearrangement joins TRBV12-5 to TRBJ2-5; D is unclear. V lost 3 bases, J lost 4 bases, and 12 bases lay in between. Per the germline V gene, CDR1 is LGHNT and CDR2 is FRNRAP. CDR3 size: 14 residues. CDR3 sequence reads: CASGLTNPGETQYF. DNA of the CDR3: TGTGCTAGTGGTTTAACAAATCCCGGAGAGACCCAGTACTTC.

This clonotype was observed a handful of times. This chain joins TRBV5-1 and TRBJ2-1; D not resolved. V gave up 6 bases and J gave up 3 bases, with 10 bases separating them. The germline CDR1 and CDR2 sequences are SGHRS and YFSETQ. CDR3 length equals 13 residues. The CDR3 nucleotides are TGCGCCAGCAATGAAGGGAACTACAATGAGCAGTTCTTC. The encoded protein is CASNEGNYNEQFF.

The chain is built from TRBV7-2 and TRBJ1-2, with unresolved D. V dropped 0 bases and J dropped 6 bases, with 14 bases sitting between them. Germline V gene data show CDR1 as SGHTA and CDR2 as FQGNSA. The CDR3 is 15 amino acids. CDR3 DNA: TGTGCCAGCAGCTTAGCTACTAAAGGGCCCAATGGCTACACCTTC. Amino acid sequence: CASSLATKGPNGYTF.

The CDR3 here is CASSHVGQEVHQETQYF. In nucleotides, the CDR3 is TGTGCCAGCAGCCATGTCGGACAAGAGGTACACCAAGAGACCCAGTACTTC. V is TRBV4-2 and J is TRBJ2-5; a possible D gene is TRBD1 (5 bases). Germline V gene sequence: CDR1 LGHNA, CDR2 YNFKEQ. Trimming removed 3 bases from V and 0 bases from J, with 17 bases in between. This CDR3 is 17 amino acids long.

The V and J genes are TRBV20-1 and TRBJ2-7; D is undetermined. The CDR3 is 15 amino acids. Trimming took 0 bases from V and 0 from J, leaving 12 bases between them. Germline V gene data show CDR1 as DFQATT and CDR2 as SNEGSKA (reference sequence). The CDR3 loop reads CSARDQRVNSYEQYF. As DNA, the CDR3 is TGCAGTGCTAGAGATCAACGCGTTAACTCCTACGAGCAGTACTTC.

The table lists this clonotype with a few counts. V and J are TRBV7-9 and TRBJ1-2, with D hard to call. The germline V gene encodes CDR1 SEHNR and CDR2 FQNEAQ (reference sequence). This CDR3 contains 16 residues. The V end was cut by 2 bases, the J end by 7 bases, with 20 bases between. CDR3 sequence: CASSLPLDGVSSGYTF. The CDR3 region has the DNA TGTGCCAGCAGCTTACCCTTGGACGGAGTATCGAGTGGCTACACCTTC.

This rearrangement joins TRBV7-8 to TRBJ2-7; 10 bases map to TRBD2. Germline V CDR1 and CDR2: SGHVS, FQNEAQ. The length of the CDR3 is 16 residues. With V trimmed by 2 bases and J by 2 bases, 6 bases remained unmatched. CDR3 region: CASSLLLAGEAYEQYF. The CDR3 DNA is TGTGCCAGCAGCTTACTGCTAGCGGGGGAAGCCTACGAGCAGTACTTC. Based on the CDR3 plus reference TRBV7-8 and TRBJ2-7, the full variable domain is GAGVSQSPRYKVAKRGQDVALRCDPISGHVSLFWYQQALGQGPEFLTYFQNEAQLDKSGLPSDRFFAERPEGSVSTLKIQRTQQEDSAVYLCASSLLLAGEAYEQYFGPGTRLTVT.

The chain uses TRBV5-1 and TRBJ2-7, with D possibly being TRBD2 (6 bases). The CDR3 is 12 residues long. Trimming took 7 bases from V and 5 from J, leaving 13 bases between them. Germline CDR1 and CDR2: SGHRS and YFSETQ. CDR3 sequence (DNA): TGCGCCAGCTCAATGGACTACCACGAGCAGTACTTC. Translation gives CASSMDYHEQYF.

The chain recombines TRBV7-8 with TRBJ2-1; TRBD2 agrees at 9 bases. The CDR3 runs 15 residues. Per the germline V gene, CDR1 is SGHVS and CDR2 is FQNEAQ. The ends lost 2 bases at V and 6 bases at J; junction bases unmatched: 5. DNA for the CDR3: TGTGCCAGCAGCTTATGGGGGACTAGCACCAATGAGCAGTTCTTC. Its protein is CASSLWGTSTNEQFF.

This clonotype was recorded a few times. V usage is TRBV5-5 and J usage is TRBJ2-5; 9 nucleotides agree with TRBD1. V trimming: 7 bases; J trimming: 4 bases; junction bases outside the gene matches: 17. Per the germline V gene, CDR1 is SGHKS and CDR2 is YYEKEE (reference sequence). The CDR3 spans 17 residues. CDR3 residues: CASGGDRENRLRETQYF. The CDR3 DNA sequence: TGTGCCAGCGGGGGGGACAGGGAGAATAGGTTGAGAGAGACCCAGTACTTC.

The count of this clonotype is one. A single base separates this from a much larger clone, so it may be a read error. The V call is TRBV6-4, the J call TRBJ2-1; TRBD2 aligns across 15 bases. Germline-derived CDR1 and CDR2 are MRHNA and SNTAGT. The CDR3 loop spans 17 amino acids. V trimming: 0 bases; J trimming: 8 bases; junction bases outside the gene matches: 5. The CDR3: CASSDSGLAGGYYEQFF. CDR3 nucleotides: TGTGCCAGCAGTGACTCGGGACTAGCGGGGGGTTACTATGAGCAGTTCTTC.

This clonotype was counted ten times or more. The chain recombines TRBV25-1 with TRBJ2-3; D possibly corresponds to TRBD1 (5 bases). This CDR3 has 13 amino acids. The V and J ends lost 3 bases and 7 bases respectively, with 11 bases between them. Germline lookup yields CDR1 MGHDK and CDR2 SYGVNS. CDR3 loop: CASSDPTGHTQYF. The CDR3 DNA reads as TGTGCCAGCAGTGACCCCACAGGACATACGCAGTATTTT.

The genes are TRBV20-1 and TRBJ2-7; TRBD2 is a possible D gene (5 bases). Trimming removed 4 bases at V and 3 bases at J, with 10 bases between. The CDR3 consists of 12 residues. Germline CDR1 DFQATT, CDR2 SNEGSKA (reference sequence). CDR3 nucleotide sequence: TGCAGTGCTAAGTTCCGGGACTACGAGCAGTACTTC. Amino acid sequence: CSAKFRDYEQYF.

This clonotype was seen at least ten times. The chain carries TRBV6-4 and TRBJ2-3, with unresolved D. V was shortened by 2 bases and J by 2 bases, with 8 bases between the two germline ends. This CDR3 has 14 residues. CDR1 MRHNA and CDR2 SNTAGT come from the germline V gene. CDR3 DNA sequence: TGTGCCAGCAGTGACGGGTTAGACACAGATACGCAGTATTTT. Translation: CASSDGLDTDTQYF.

This clonotype has a handful of counts. The CDR3 DNA sequence: TGTGCCATCGGACAGCAAGAGACCCAGTACTTC. This codes for CAIGQQETQYF. The gene calls are TRBV6-2 or TRBV6-3 and TRBJ2-5; TRBD1 might be the D (6 bases). The CDR3 contains 11 residues. The germline V and J ends were trimmed by 10 bases and 2 bases, with 8 bases remaining between them. The germline CDR1 and CDR2 sequences are MNHEY and SVGEGT.